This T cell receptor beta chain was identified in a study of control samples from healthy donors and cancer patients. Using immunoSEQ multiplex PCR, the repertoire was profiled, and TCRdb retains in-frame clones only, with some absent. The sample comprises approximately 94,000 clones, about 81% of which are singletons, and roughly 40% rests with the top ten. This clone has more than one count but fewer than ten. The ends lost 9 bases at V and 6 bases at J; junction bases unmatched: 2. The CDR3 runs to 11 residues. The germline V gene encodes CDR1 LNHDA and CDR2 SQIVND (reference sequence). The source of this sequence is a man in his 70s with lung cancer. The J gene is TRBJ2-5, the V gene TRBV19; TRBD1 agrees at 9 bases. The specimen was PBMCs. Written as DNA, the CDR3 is TGTGCCAGCGGACAGGGGAAGACCCAGTACTTC. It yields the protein CASGQGKTQYF.